This TCR beta chain is drawn from a study of T cell repertoires in cytomegalovirus infection. As for the study in general: CMV infection together with matching HLA type was indicated by public TCR beta signatures.

This clonotype was seen at least ten times. The target antigen is unknown. Whole-study results and caveats: Clonotype analysis showed dominance of the ex vivo response by HLA-C-restricted CMV-specific TCR beta clonotypes. Summed frequency of public TCR beta families distinguished CMV carriers with the relevant HLA.

TCRdb re-called the reads with MiXCR, one entry per CDR3 protein. The sample includes 250,000 to 300,000 distinct CDR3 sequences, approximately 14% seen only once; the top ten take around 9.5%. Trimming took off 3 bases at V and 3 bases at J, with 18 bases between the two ends. Germline-derived CDR1 and CDR2 are SGHVS and FQNEAQ. The CDR3 totals 16 residues. Input material: PBMCs. J is TRBJ2-7 and V is TRBV7-8; D unresolved. The TCR originated in a human donor in good health (CMV status not recorded). Some clones in this sample may be carry-over from other donors' samples. Here the CDR3 DNA reads TGTGCCAGCAGCTTCCAAGGCTTTGAATTCAACTACGAGCAGTACTTC. Protein: CASSFQGFEFNYEQYF.